The 7 T cell receptor beta chains below come from one sample, sequenced in a study of CD8 T cells in ankylosing spondylitis. Using its own MiXCR run on the 5' RACE reads, TCRdb lists one record per CDR3 protein. The table records around 230,000 distinct CDR3 sequences, roughly 8.6% of them present only once. The sample was blood, either unsorted or a sorted T cell fraction (not recorded which). These receptors all stem from a male donor with ankylosing spondylitis or in good health (not recorded which).

This clonotype was observed at least ten times. The rearrangement uses TRBV20-1 and TRBJ1-5; 8 nucleotides agree with TRBD1. Germline assignment: CDR1 DFQATT and CDR2 SNEGSKA (reference sequence). The V segment lost 5 bases and the J segment 4 bases; nucleotides outside the gene matches: 7. The CDR3 consists of 14 residues. CDR3: CSAWTGKRNQPQHF. The DNA for the CDR3 is TGCAGTGCTTGGACAGGGAAAAGAAATCAGCCCCAGCATTTT.

The rearrangement links TRBV2 to TRBJ1-1, with a tentative D call TRBD1 (5 bases). The CDR3 runs to 14 residues. Germline V lookup: CDR1 SNHLY, CDR2 FYNNEI. The ends were cut back, 4 bases at V and 5 bases at J, with 14 bases in the middle. The CDR3 DNA reads TGTGCCAGCAGTGTCAGCCAGGGCGGGACTGAAGCTTTCTTT. This translates into CASSVSQGGTEAFF.

This clonotype was seen repeatedly, ten times or more. The chain carries TRBV6-2 or TRBV6-3 and TRBJ2-3; D gene unclear. V gave up 7 bases and J gave up 4 bases, with 9 bases separating them. The CDR3 extends over 12 amino acids. Germline loops: CDR1 MNHEY, CDR2 SVGEGT. The CDR3 here is CASTSRADTQYF. The CDR3 DNA sequence: TGTGCCAGCACTTCACGTGCAGATACGCAGTATTTT.

This clonotype was counted only a few times. The chain couples TRBV11-1 to TRBJ1-5; 8 bases line up with TRBD1. Germline-derived CDR1 and CDR2 are SGHAT and FQDESV (reference sequence). Unmatched junction bases numbered 7, after V lost 5 bases and J lost 10 bases. The CDR3 totals 13 residues. The CDR3 sequence is CASSLNRGGPQHF. CDR3 bases: TGTGCCAGCAGCCTAAACAGGGGGGGTCCCCAGCATTTT.

This clonotype was observed many times. This sequence joins TRBV9 and TRBJ1-2; perhaps TRBD1 as D (5 bases). The CDR3 consists of 15 residues. Germline-derived CDR1 and CDR2 are SGDLS and YYNGEE. Trimming took 0 bases from V and 5 from J, leaving 14 bases between them. In DNA, the CDR3 is TGTGCCAGCAGCGTAGATGGGGGGGGATGGTATGGCTACACCTTC. Translated, it gives CASSVDGGGWYGYTF.

This clonotype came up many times. The chain is built from TRBV5-4 and TRBJ1-1, with D uncertain. V gave up 4 bases and J gave up 7 bases, with 14 bases separating them. This CDR3 has 13 amino acids. The germline gives CDR1 SGHNT, CDR2 YYREEE (reference sequence). The CDR3 nucleotides read TGTGCCAGCAGCGGCAGTGATAGAGGTGAAGCTTTCTTT. Its translation: CASSGSDRGEAFF.

The gene calls are TRBV7-6 and TRBJ2-3; 13 positions match TRBD2. Germline V gives CDR1 SGHVS, CDR2 FNYEAQ. V shed 5 bases, J shed 6 bases, and the junction held 8 bases outside the gene matches. This CDR3 has 16 residues. CDR3 nucleotides: TGTGCCAGCAGCCCCCGACTAGCGGGGGGCTCGGATACGCAGTATTTT. Encoded protein: CASSPRLAGGSDTQYF.